A few counts support the clone carrying this TCR beta chain. Antigen specificity is unknown. This CDR3 spans 15 amino acids. CDR1 is SGHDN, CDR2 FVKESK, per germline. With 0 bases removed from V and 6 bases from J, the gap between germline ends came to 14 bases. Time point here: newly diagnosed GD, antithyroid drugs for less than 3 months. Isolated PBMC RNA provided the starting material for the TCR library. This sample is drawn from a study of regulatory T cells in long-lasting Graves disease. Relying on iRepertoire HTBI primers and Arm-PCR of CDR3 regions, the team built TCR beta libraries. From the multiplex PCR reads, TCRdb called clonotypes with MiXCR, one entry per CDR3 protein. The top ten hold less than 30% of the sample, which has 350,000 to 500,000 distinct CDR3 sequences, 16% seen once. Study outcomes and limitations: Persistent-disease Graves' patients showed less TCR diversity than new cases.

The same data also went into a second study, on T cells in Graves' hyperthyroidism and ophthalmopathy. As that report states: Stable disease denoted Graves' hyperthyroidism without ophthalmopathy progression within 18 months. RT-PCR in the first round (using the HTBI primer set) targeted the TCR CDR3.

The receptor was derived from a woman younger than 30 with Graves disease. Sequenced material: peripheral blood mononuclear cells (PBMCs), taken at new diagnosis, from a patient treated with antithyroid drugs. V usage is TRBV14 and J usage is TRBJ1-2, with D unresolved. The CDR3 here is CASSQDSPSLNGYTF. The CDR3 DNA reads TGTGCCAGCAGCCAAGACTCCCCGAGTCTGAATGGCTACACCTTC.